This T cell receptor beta chain was sequenced for a study of response to subunit inactivated influenza vaccine. Study-level findings and limits: After each seasonal influenza vaccination, few new T cells are recruited, the authors suggested.

The CDR3 loop spans 17 amino acids. V lost 3 bases to trimming and J lost 0 bases; unmatched junction nucleotides: 4. Looked up from germline, CDR1 is KGHDR and CDR2 is SFDVKD. TCRdb processed the RT-PCR reads anew with MiXCR; each CDR3 protein has one entry. This repertoire shows hundreds of thousands of distinct CDR3 sequences, 6% to 9% found once; its top ten account for approximately 13%. This clonotype was detected a few times. Its antigen remains unknown. The sequence was obtained from a man aged 50 to 75 who received an inactivated influenza vaccine. Sample: PBMCs from blood, taken around 2 years after vaccination. V is TRBV24-1 and J is TRBJ2-2, with 9 bases identical to TRBD1. This CDR3 is CATSDVTGGANTGELFF. The DNA for the CDR3 is TGTGCCACCAGTGATGTGACAGGGGGGGCGAACACCGGGGAGCTGTTTTTT.